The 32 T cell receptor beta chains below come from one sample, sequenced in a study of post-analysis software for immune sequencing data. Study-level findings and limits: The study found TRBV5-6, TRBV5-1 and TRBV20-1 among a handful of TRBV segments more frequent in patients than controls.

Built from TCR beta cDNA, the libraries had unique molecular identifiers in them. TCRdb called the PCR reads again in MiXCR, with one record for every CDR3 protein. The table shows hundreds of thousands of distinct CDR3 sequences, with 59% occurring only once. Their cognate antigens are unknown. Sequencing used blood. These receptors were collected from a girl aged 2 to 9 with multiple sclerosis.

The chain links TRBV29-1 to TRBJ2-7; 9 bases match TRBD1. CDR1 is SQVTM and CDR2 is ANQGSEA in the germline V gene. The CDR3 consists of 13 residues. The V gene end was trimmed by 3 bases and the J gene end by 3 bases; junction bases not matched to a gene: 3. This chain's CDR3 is CSVEGDRDYEQYF. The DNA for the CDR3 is TGCAGCGTTGAGGGGGACAGGGACTACGAGCAGTACTTC.

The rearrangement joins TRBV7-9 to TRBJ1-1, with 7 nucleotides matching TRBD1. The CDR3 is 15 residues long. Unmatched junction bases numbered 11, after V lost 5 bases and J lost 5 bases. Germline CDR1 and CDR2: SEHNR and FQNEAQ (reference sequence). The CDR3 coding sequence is TGTGCCAGCAGCGAGATGACAGGGTTGGGGACTGAAGCTTTCTTT. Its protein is CASSEMTGLGTEAFF.

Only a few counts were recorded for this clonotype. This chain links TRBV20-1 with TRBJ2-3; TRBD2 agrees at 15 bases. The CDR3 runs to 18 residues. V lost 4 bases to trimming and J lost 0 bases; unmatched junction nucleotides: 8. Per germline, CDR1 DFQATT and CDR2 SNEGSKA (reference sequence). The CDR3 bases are TGCAGTGCTACCCCGGGACTAGCGGGAGGCCTAAGCACAGATACGCAGTATTTT. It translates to CSATPGLAGGLSTDTQYF.

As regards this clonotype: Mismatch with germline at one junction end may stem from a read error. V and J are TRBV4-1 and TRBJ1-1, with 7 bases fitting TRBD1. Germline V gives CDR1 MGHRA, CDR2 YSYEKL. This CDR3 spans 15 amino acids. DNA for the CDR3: TGTGCCAGCAGCCAGGGGGGGGGGAGGAACACTGAAGCTTTCTTT. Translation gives CASSQGGGRNTEAFF.

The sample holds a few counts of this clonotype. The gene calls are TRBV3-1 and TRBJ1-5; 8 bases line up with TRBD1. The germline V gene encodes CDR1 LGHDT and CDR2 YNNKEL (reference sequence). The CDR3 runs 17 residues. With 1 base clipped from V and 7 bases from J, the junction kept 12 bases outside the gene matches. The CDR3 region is CASSQGGGQGAGQPQHF. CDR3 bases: TGTGCCAGCAGCCAAGGGGGAGGGCAGGGGGCCGGGCAGCCCCAGCATTTT.

The CDR3 nucleotides read TGCAGTGCCGGGCTGGTGAGCACAGATACGCAGTATTTT. As protein: CSAGLVSTDTQYF. The V call is TRBV20-1, the J call TRBJ2-3; D not certain. This CDR3 has 13 amino acids. CDR1 and CDR2 from the germline V gene are DFQATT and SNEGSKA (reference sequence). Trimming removed 6 bases from V and 0 bases from J, with 10 bases in between.

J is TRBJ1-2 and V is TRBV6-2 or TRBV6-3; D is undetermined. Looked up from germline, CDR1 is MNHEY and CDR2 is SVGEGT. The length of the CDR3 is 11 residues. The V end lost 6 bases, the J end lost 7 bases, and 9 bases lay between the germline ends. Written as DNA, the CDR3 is TGTGCCAGCAGAGGGTTGTTTGGCTACACCTTC. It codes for CASRGLFGYTF.

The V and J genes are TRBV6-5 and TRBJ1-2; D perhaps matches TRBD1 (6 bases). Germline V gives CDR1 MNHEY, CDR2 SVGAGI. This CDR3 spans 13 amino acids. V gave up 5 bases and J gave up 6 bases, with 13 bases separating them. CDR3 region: CASSPQGIDGYTF. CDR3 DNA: TGTGCCAGCAGTCCCCAGGGGATCGATGGCTACACCTTC.

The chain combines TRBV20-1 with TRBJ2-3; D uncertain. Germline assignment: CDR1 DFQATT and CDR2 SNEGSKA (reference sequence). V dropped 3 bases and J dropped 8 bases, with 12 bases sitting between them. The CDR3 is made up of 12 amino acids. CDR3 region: CSASQPPGTQYF. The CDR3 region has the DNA TGCAGTGCTAGCCAGCCTCCTGGTACGCAGTATTTT.

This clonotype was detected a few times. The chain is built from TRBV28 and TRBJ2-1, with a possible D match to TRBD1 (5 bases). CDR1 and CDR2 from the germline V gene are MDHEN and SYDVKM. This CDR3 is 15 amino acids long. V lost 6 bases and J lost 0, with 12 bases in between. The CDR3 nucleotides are TGTGCCAGCAGCCAAGACAGCCGCTCCTACAATGAGCAGTTCTTC. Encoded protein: CASSQDSRSYNEQFF.

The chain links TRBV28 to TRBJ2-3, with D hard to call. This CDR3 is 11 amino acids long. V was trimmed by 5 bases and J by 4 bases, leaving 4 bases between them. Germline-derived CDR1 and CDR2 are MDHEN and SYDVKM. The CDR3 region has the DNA TGTGCCAGCAGTAAGGCAGATACGCAGTATTTT. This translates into CASSKADTQYF. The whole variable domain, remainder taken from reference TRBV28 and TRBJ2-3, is DVKVTQSSRYLVKRTGEKVFLECVQDMDHENMFWYRQDPGLGLRLIYFSYDVKMKEKGDIPEGYSVSREKKERFSLILESASTNQTSMYLCASSKADTQYFGPGTRLTVL.

For the CDR3, the DNA is TGTGCCAGCCGCAATCCTGGGACAGTGGGGAAGGGAAAACTGTTTTTT. Residues: CASRNPGTVGKGKLFF. This chain links TRBV12-3 or TRBV12-4 with TRBJ1-4; 7 positions match TRBD1. V was pared by 8 bases and J by 10 bases, with 19 bases of the junction left unmatched. The CDR3 length is 16 residues.

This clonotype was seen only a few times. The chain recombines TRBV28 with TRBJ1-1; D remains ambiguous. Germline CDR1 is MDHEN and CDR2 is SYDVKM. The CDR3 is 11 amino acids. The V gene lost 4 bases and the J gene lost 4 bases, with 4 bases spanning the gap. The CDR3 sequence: CASSSVTEAFF. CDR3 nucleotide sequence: TGTGCCAGCAGTTCTGTCACTGAAGCTTTCTTT.

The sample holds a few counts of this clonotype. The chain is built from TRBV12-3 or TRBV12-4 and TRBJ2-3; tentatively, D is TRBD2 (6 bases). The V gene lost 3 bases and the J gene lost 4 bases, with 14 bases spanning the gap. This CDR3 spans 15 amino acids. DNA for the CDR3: TGTGCCAGCAGTTTTGCGGGGAGAGTGGCAGATACGCAGTATTTT. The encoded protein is CASSFAGRVADTQYF.

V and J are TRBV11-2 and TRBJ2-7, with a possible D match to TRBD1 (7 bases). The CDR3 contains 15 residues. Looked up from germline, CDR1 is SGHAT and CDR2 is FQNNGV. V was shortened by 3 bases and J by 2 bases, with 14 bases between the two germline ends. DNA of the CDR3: TGTGCCAGCAGCTTCGGGGCAGGGGGGACCTACGAGCAGTACTTC. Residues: CASSFGAGGTYEQYF.

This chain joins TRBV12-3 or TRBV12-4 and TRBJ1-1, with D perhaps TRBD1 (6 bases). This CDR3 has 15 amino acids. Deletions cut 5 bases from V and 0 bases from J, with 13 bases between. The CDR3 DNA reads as TGTGCCAGCAGTCCGAGGGACACGTTGAACACTGAAGCTTTCTTT. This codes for CASSPRDTLNTEAFF.

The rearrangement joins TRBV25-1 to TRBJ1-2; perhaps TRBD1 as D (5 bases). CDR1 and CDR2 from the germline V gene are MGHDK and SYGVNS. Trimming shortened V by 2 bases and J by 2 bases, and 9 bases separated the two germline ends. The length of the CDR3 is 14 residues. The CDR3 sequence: CASSELTANYGYTF. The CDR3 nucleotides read TGTGCCAGCAGTGAACTGACAGCAAACTATGGCTACACCTTC.

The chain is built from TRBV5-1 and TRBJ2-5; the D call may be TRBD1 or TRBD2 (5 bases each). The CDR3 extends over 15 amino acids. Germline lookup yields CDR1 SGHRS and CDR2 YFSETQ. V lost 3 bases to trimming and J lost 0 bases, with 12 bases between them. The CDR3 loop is CASSSGRVDQETQYF. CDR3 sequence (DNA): TGCGCCAGCAGCTCGGGGCGTGTAGACCAAGAGACCCAGTACTTC.

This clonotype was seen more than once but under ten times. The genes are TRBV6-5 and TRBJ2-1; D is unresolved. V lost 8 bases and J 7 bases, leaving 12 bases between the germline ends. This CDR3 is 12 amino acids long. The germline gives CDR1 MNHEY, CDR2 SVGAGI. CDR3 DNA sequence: TGTGCCAGCGGAACGACCGAGAATGAGCAGTTCTTC. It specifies CASGTTENEQFF.

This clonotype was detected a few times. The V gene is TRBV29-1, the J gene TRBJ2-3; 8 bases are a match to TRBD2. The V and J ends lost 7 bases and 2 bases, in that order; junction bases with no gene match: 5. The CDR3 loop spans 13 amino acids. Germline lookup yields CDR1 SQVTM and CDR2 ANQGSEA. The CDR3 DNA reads TGCAGCGGACAGCGGGAGCTCACAGATACGCAGTATTTT. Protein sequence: CSGQRELTDTQYF.

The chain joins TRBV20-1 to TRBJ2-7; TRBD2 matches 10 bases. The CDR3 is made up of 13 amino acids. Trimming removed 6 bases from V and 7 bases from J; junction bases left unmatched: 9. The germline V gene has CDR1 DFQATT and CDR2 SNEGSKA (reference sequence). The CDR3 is CSASVLAGFEQYF. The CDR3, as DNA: TGCAGTGCGTCCGTACTAGCGGGATTTGAGCAGTACTTC.

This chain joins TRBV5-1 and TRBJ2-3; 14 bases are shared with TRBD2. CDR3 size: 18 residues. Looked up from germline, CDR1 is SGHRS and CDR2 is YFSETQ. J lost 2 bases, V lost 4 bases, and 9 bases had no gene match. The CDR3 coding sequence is TGCGCCAGCAGCGGAGGACTAGCGGGAGGCTCACCCACAGATACGCAGTATTTT. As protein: CASSGGLAGGSPTDTQYF.

The CDR3 bases are TGCGCCAGCAGCCAAGGGACTAGCGGGAGGTACGAGCAGTACTTC. Its translation is CASSQGTSGRYEQYF. This chain joins TRBV4-1 and TRBJ2-4; TRBD2 agrees at 14 bases. The end of the DNA is better explained by TRBJ2-7, so the J call may be wrong. Germline V gene data show CDR1 as MGHRA and CDR2 as YSYEKL. The CDR3 loop spans 15 amino acids.

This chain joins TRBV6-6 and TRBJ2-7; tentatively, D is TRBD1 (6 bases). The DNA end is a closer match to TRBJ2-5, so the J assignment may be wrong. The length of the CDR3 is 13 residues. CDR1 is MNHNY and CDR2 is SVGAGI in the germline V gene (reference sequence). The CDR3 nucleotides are TGTGCCAGCAGATCAGGGGTGGGGGAGACCCAGTACTTC. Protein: CASRSGVGETQYF.

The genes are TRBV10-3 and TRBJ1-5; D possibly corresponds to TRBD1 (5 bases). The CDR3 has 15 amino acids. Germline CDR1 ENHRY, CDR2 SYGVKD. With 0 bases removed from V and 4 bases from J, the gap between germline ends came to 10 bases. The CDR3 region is CAISESWGENQPQHF. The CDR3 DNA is TGTGCCATCAGTGAGTCGTGGGGGGAGAATCAGCCCCAGCATTTT.

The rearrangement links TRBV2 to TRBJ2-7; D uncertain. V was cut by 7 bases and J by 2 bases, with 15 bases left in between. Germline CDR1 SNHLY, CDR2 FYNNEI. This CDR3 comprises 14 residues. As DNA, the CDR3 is TGTGCCAGCAAGCCAGTCCCGGGTCCCTACGAGCAGTACTTC. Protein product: CASKPVPGPYEQYF.

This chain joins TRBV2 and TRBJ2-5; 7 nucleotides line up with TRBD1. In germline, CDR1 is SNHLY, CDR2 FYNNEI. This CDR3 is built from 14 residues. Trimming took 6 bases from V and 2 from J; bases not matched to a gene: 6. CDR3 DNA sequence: TGTGCCAGCAGAAGAGGGACAGTTCAAGAGACCCAGTACTTC. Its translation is CASRRGTVQETQYF.

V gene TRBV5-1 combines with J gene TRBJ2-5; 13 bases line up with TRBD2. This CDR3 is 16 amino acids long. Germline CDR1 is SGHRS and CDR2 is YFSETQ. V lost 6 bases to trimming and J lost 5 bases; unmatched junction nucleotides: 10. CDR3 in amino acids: CASTLTSGGALETQYF. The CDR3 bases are TGCGCCAGCACCCTTACTAGCGGGGGGGCACTGGAGACCCAGTACTTC.

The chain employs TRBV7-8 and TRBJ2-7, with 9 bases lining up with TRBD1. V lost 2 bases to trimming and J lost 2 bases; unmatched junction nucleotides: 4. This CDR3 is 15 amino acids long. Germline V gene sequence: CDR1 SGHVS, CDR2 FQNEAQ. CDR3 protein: CASSLKGQGAYEQYF. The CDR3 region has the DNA TGTGCCAGCAGCTTAAAGGGACAGGGAGCCTACGAGCAGTACTTC.

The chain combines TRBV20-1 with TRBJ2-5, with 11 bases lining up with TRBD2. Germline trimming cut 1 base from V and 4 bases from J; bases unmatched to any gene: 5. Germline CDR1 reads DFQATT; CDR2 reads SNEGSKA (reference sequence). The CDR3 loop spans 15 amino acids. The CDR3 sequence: CSARVNSGRAETQYF. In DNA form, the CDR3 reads TGCAGTGCTAGAGTCAATAGCGGGAGGGCAGAGACCCAGTACTTC.

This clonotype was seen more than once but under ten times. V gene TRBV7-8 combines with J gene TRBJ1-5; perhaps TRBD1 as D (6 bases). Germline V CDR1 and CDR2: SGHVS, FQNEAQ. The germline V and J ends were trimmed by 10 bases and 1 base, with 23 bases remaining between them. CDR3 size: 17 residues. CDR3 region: CATKFLGGTGSNQPQHF. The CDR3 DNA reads TGTGCCACCAAATTTTTAGGGGGGACGGGGAGCAATCAGCCCCAGCATTTT.

The chain's CDR3 is CATADARNTF. CDR3 in DNA: TGTGCCACTGCGGACGCTCGTAACACCTTC. The V gene is TRBV7-9, the J gene TRBJ1-2; no firm D call. Trimming stripped 10 bases from V and 12 bases from J, with 15 bases between. CDR3 length: 10 amino acids. Looked up from germline, CDR1 is SEHNR and CDR2 is FQNEAQ (reference sequence).